This T cell receptor (beta chain) stems from a study of blood T cell repertoires in COVID-19 (dated by TCRdb to the early 2020s). Turning to the overall study: Samples covering the acute and convalescent phases of COVID-19 were provided by collaborators in the United States, Italy and Spain. The prospective study material was composed of cDNA or gDNA derived from T cells, B-cell-depleted T cells, or PBMCs. Subjects who had been exposed to COVID-19, were actively infected with it, or had recovered from it provided the deeply sampled blood TCRbeta repertoires that made up the dataset. The repertoires were released in a freely available public database intended as a resource for research on the immune response to SARS-CoV-2. Samples came from the ongoing ImmuneRACE study (first 160 participants) plus 1,254 subjects from 6 global collaborators. Nearly every sample came with metadata listing a de-identified subject ID, COVID-19 status, age in years and sex. Where available, HLA class I and class II types were taken from metadata supplied by the sample provider and were not determined by assay-based typing.

In regard to this clone: Its antigen has not been determined. No qualities accompany the bases; no much larger clone lies one base away.

The collaborating institutions used their own protocols to collect whole blood in K2EDTA tubes. Collaborator samples were shipped for TCRbeta analysis as frozen whole blood, isolated PBMCs, or DNA extracted from either sample type. Broader findings and caveats from the paper: How much clinical and demographic metadata was included differed by source and by participant, and the metadata was provided uncurated.

TCRbeta CDR3 regions were amplified from genomic DNA by means of the immunoSEQ Assay, a bias-controlled multiplex PCR. As for how the authors treated the data: Within the assay, amplification of reference gene primers was used to estimate how many nucleated cells each sample contained. Sequence reads were collapsed and filtered to measure the absolute abundance of every unique TCRbeta CDR3 rearrangement. For each sample, productive Simpson clonality was calculated as the square root of Simpson's diversity index across productive rearrangements. Here the immuneACCESS table is served through TCRdb, limited to in-frame sequences with V and J called. Missing clones are a known gap in these copies; in checked studies unresolved V genes cover under half, and the rest lacks a known reason. V, J and clone size are those of that table, while D and trimming were read from the DNA. This sample holds some 180,000 clones; around four fifths were observed only once. The top ten constitute roughly 2.8% of the sample.

Inclusive of the bounding cysteine and phenylalanine, the CDR3 is 14 residues long. CDR3 DNA is the only sequence kept; it has 42 bases, read in frame from the first base. The sample was peripheral blood. The chain is assembled from TRBV21-1 and TRBJ1-1; the listed D gene, TRBD1, was not tested against the DNA. TRBV21-1 is listed as a pseudogene. The clonotype was recovered from a woman aged 80 or over with active or convalescent COVID-19. The sequenced DNA is TGTGCCAGCAGCCGGACAGGGGGGTACACTGAAGCTTTCTTT. This yields the protein CASSRTGGYTEAFF.